This entry lists 25 T cell receptor beta chains sequenced from one sample in a study of blood T cell repertoires in COVID-19. Clones were read by immunoSEQ multiplex PCR, and TCRdb kept only the in-frame ones, dropping some. This table has approximately 210,000 clones, around 78% appearing once. The sample taken for sequencing was peripheral blood. The receptors originated from a woman in her seventies with active or convalescent COVID-19.

This clone was detected once. This chain uses TRBV27 with TRBJ1-5, with D unclear. V lost 6 bases, J lost 2 bases, and 8 bases lay in between. Germline V gene lookup returns CDR1 MNHEY and CDR2 SMNVEV (reference sequence). This CDR3 spans 13 amino acids. The CDR3 nucleotides are TGTGCCAGCAGGCGGGTGGGCAATCAGCCCCAGCATTTT. Residues: CASRRVGNQPQHF.

CDR3 DNA sequence: TGTGCCAGCAAAGTCACAGGGAAACGAGCTGAAGCTTTCTTT. Amino acid sequence: CASKVTGKRAEAFF. The V call is TRBV6-4, the J call TRBJ1-1, with D tentatively TRBD1 (6 bases). With 7 bases removed from V and 6 bases from J, the gap between germline ends came to 18 bases. Germline CDR1 and CDR2: MRHNA and SNTAGT. This CDR3 contains 14 residues.

This clone has more than one count but fewer than ten. This rearrangement joins TRBV5-1 to TRBJ2-3; possible D gene TRBD2, 6 bases. The CDR3 is 15 residues long. Germline assignment: CDR1 SGHRS and CDR2 YFSETQ. The V end was cut by 1 base, the J end by 3 bases, with 12 bases between. The CDR3 nucleotides read TGCGCCAGCAGCTTGTATGGCGGGGAAACAGATACGCAGTATTTT. This sequence encodes CASSLYGGETDTQYF.

The rearrangement links TRBV28 to TRBJ1-6; perhaps TRBD1 as D (5 bases). Germline-derived CDR1 and CDR2 are MDHEN and SYDVKM. V lost 3 bases to trimming and J lost 14 bases, with 8 bases between them. The CDR3 is made up of 11 amino acids. CDR3 sequence (DNA): TGTGCCAGCAGTTTCGGGGGAGCCCTCCACTTT. It encodes CASSFGGALHF.

The chain couples TRBV5-1 to TRBJ1-2, with D possibly being TRBD1 (6 bases). There are 12 residues in the CDR3. The ends were cut back, 7 bases at V and 4 bases at J, with 11 bases in the middle. Germline CDR1 and CDR2: SGHRS and YFSETQ. CDR3 sequence reads: CASYADSYGYTF. As DNA, the CDR3 is TGCGCCAGCTACGCGGACAGCTATGGCTACACCTTC.

V and J are TRBV29-1 and TRBJ2-1; possible D gene TRBD2, 6 bases. This CDR3 region has 13 residues. Germline V gives CDR1 SQVTM, CDR2 ANQGSEA. The CDR3 is CRNRGIVTNLQFF. CDR3 coding DNA: TGCAGGAACCGGGGGATAGTGACAAACTTGCAGTTCTTC.

The chain has TRBV6-1 and TRBJ2-7; no firm D call. Germline V gene sequence: CDR1 MNHNS, CDR2 SASEGT. This CDR3 region has 15 residues. V lost 0 bases to trimming and J lost 8 bases, with 17 bases between them. In DNA, the CDR3 is TGTGCCAGCAGTGAAGCCGGATGGGCTGATCGGAAGCAGTACTTC. The encoded protein is CASSEAGWADRKQYF.

CDR3 sequence: CASSRTSSLSYNEQFF. The CDR3 region has the DNA TGTGCCAGCAGCAGGACTAGCAGCCTATCCTACAATGAGCAGTTCTTC. V usage is TRBV11-2 and J usage is TRBJ2-1; 8 nucleotides match TRBD2. This CDR3 comprises 16 residues. From germline, CDR1 is SGHAT and CDR2 FQNNGV. The ends lost 5 bases at V and 1 base at J; junction bases unmatched: 7. The entire variable domain, with the rest obtained from reference TRBV11-2 and TRBJ2-1, is as follows: EAGVAQSPRYKIIEKRQSVAFWCNPISGHATLYWYQQILGQGPKLLIQFQNNGVVDDSQLPKDRFSAERLKGVDSTLKIQPAKLEDSAVYLCASSRTSSLSYNEQFFGPGTRLTVL.

The genes are TRBV5-4 and TRBJ2-1; maybe TRBD2 (6 bases). CDR1 and CDR2 from the germline V gene are SGHNT and YYREEE (reference sequence). V lost 0 bases and J 4 bases, leaving 11 bases between the germline ends. This CDR3 region has 15 residues. CDR3: CASSLVLAEYNEQFF. CDR3 sequence (DNA): TGTGCCAGCAGCTTGGTACTAGCAGAGTACAATGAGCAGTTCTTC.

This clone occurred once. CDR3 in amino acids: CASSQVRGDSPLHF. For the CDR3, the DNA is TGTGCCAGCAGCCAAGTGCGGGGTGATTCACCCCTCCACTTT. The rearrangement joins TRBV3-1 (or the pseudogene TRBV3-2) to TRBJ1-6; D ambiguous. There are 14 residues in the CDR3. The germline V gene has CDR1 LGHDT and CDR2 YNNKEL (reference sequence). Deletions cut 1 base from V and 8 bases from J, with 9 bases between.

This chain connects TRBV7-2 to TRBJ1-3; D uncertain. Germline V lookup: CDR1 SGHTA, CDR2 FQGNSA. The V and J ends lost 7 bases and 0 bases respectively, with 7 bases between them. The CDR3 consists of 13 residues. The CDR3 is CASTVSSGNTIYF. DNA for the CDR3: TGTGCCAGCACAGTCTCCTCTGGAAACACCATATATTTT. The whole variable domain, filled in from reference TRBV7-2 and TRBJ1-3, reads GAGVSQSPSNKVTEKGKDVELRCDPISGHTALYWYRQSLGQGLEFLIYFQGNSAPDKSGLPSDRFSAERTGGSVSTLTIQRTQQEDSAVYLCASTVSSGNTIYFGEGSWLTVV.

This chain uses TRBV5-1 with TRBJ2-5; tentatively, D is TRBD1 (6 bases). CDR1 is SGHRS, CDR2 YFSETQ, per germline. The CDR3 consists of 14 residues. The germline V and J ends were trimmed by 4 bases and 2 bases, with 12 bases remaining between them. The CDR3 bases are TGCGCCAGCAGCCTAGGACAGATTCAAGAGACCCAGTACTTC. Protein sequence: CASSLGQIQETQYF.

CDR3 protein: CATSPFGGPSNTGELFF. In DNA form, the CDR3 reads TGTGCCACCAGCCCCTTCGGAGGCCCTTCGAACACCGGGGAGCTGTTTTTT. V and J are TRBV15 and TRBJ2-2; tentative D call: TRBD2 (5 bases). Trimming pared 5 bases from V and 0 bases from J, leaving 16 bases between. The CDR3 length is 17 residues. Germline CDR1 LNHNV, CDR2 YYDKDF (reference sequence).

In DNA form, the CDR3 reads TGTGCCAGCAGCGTCGAATGGGGCTCCGAGCAGTACTTC. Its translation: CASSVEWGSEQYF. The chain joins TRBV5-4 to TRBJ2-7, with D possibly matching TRBD1 (5 bases). The CDR3 loop spans 13 amino acids. V was shortened by 4 bases and J by 6 bases, with 14 bases between the two germline ends. Looked up from germline, CDR1 is SGHNT and CDR2 is YYREEE (reference sequence).

The rearrangement uses TRBV5-1 and TRBJ2-5; tentative D call: TRBD1 (6 bases). Trimming took off 7 bases at V and 7 bases at J, with 26 bases between the two ends. Germline lookup yields CDR1 SGHRS and CDR2 YFSETQ. This CDR3 is built from 16 residues. The CDR3 reads CASQVRTANLRMTQYF. In nucleotides, the CDR3 is TGCGCCAGCCAAGTCAGGACAGCAAACCTAAGGATGACCCAGTACTTC. Combining the CDR3 with reference TRBV5-1 and TRBJ2-5 gives the whole variable domain KAGVTQTPRYLIKTRGQQVTLSCSPISGHRSVSWYQQTPGQGLQFLFEYFSETQRNKGNFPGRFSGRQFSNSRSEMNVSTLELGDSALYLCASQVRTANLRMTQYFGPGTRLLVL.

This chain links TRBV19 with TRBJ1-5; D is perhaps TRBD1 (5 bases). V was shortened by 4 bases and J by 0 bases, with 10 bases between the two germline ends. This CDR3 is built from 15 residues. Germline-derived CDR1 and CDR2 are LNHDA and SQIVND (reference sequence). The CDR3 DNA reads as TGTGCCAGTAGTAGGGGCGGAGATAGCAATCAGCCCCAGCATTTT. As protein: CASSRGGDSNQPQHF.

This chain links TRBV5-5 with TRBJ1-4; D is undetermined. The V end lost 4 bases, the J end lost 16 bases, and 17 bases lay between the germline ends. This CDR3 spans 12 amino acids. Germline V gene data show CDR1 as SGHKS and CDR2 as YYEKEE (reference sequence). CDR3 DNA: TGTGCCAGCAGCGACGACATTCTGGTAGAGTTTTTT. This encodes CASSDDILVEFF.

V usage is TRBV24-1 and J usage is TRBJ1-3; D ambiguous. Trimming stripped 3 bases from V and 5 bases from J, with 7 bases between. The CDR3 covers 13 residues. Germline values: CDR1 KGHDR, CDR2 SFDVKD. In DNA form, the CDR3 reads TGTGCCACCAGTGATACAGATCGAAACACCATATATTTT. Its protein is CATSDTDRNTIYF.

This chain uses TRBV13 with TRBJ2-7; D remains ambiguous. In germline, CDR1 is PRHDT, CDR2 FYEKMQ (reference sequence). The CDR3 has 12 amino acids. Trimming removed 5 bases at V and 2 bases at J, with 7 bases between. The CDR3, as DNA: TGTGCCAGCAGCCTCCTTCCCTACGAGCAGTACTTC. Residues: CASSLLPYEQYF.

This clone showed up just a few times. The chain combines TRBV7-8 with TRBJ1-5, with no clear D. Deletions cut 2 bases from V and 2 bases from J, with 7 bases between. This CDR3 spans 14 amino acids. Per germline, CDR1 SGHVS and CDR2 FQNEAQ. CDR3 DNA: TGTGCCAGCAGCTTAACCCAGGGCAATCAGCCCCAGCATTTT. Residues: CASSLTQGNQPQHF.

J is TRBJ1-1 and V is TRBV5-1; 8 bases map to TRBD1. This CDR3 contains 13 residues. With V trimmed by 2 bases and J by 7 bases, 4 bases remained unmatched. Looked up from germline, CDR1 is SGHRS and CDR2 is YFSETQ. The CDR3 here is CASSLQGEGEAFF. CDR3 nucleotides: TGCGCCAGCAGCTTACAGGGGGAAGGTGAAGCTTTCTTT.

This clone occurred once. The genes are TRBV7-6 and TRBJ1-1; D is unclear. From germline, CDR1 is SGHVS and CDR2 FNYEAQ. The CDR3 has 13 amino acids. The V and J ends lost 5 bases and 3 bases respectively, with 10 bases between them. Written as DNA, the CDR3 is TGTGCCAGCAGCGCGGGCCGACACACTGAAGCTTTCTTT. Protein sequence: CASSAGRHTEAFF.

The genes are TRBV9 and TRBJ1-3, with unresolved D. CDR1 is SGDLS, CDR2 YYNGEE, per germline. This CDR3 spans 15 amino acids. V was pared by 0 bases and J by 0 bases, with 7 bases between. This CDR3 is CASSVGQFSGNTIYF. Written as DNA, the CDR3 is TGTGCCAGCAGCGTAGGGCAGTTCTCTGGAAACACCATATATTTT.

The chain recombines TRBV15 with TRBJ1-5; no definite D call. The CDR3 spans 15 residues. V dropped 1 base and J dropped 0 bases, with 7 bases sitting between them. Germline V gene lookup returns CDR1 LNHNV and CDR2 YYDKDF (reference sequence). This CDR3 reads CATSRAGSSNQPQHF. Here the CDR3 DNA reads TGTGCCACCAGCAGAGCAGGCAGTAGCAATCAGCCCCAGCATTTT.

The chain combines TRBV19 with TRBJ2-2; D perhaps matches TRBD1 (5 bases). Trimming removed 5 bases from V and 1 base from J, with 8 bases in between. CDR3 length equals 14 residues. Germline V lookup: CDR1 LNHDA, CDR2 SQIVND (reference sequence). The CDR3 is CASSGAGNTGELFF. As DNA, the CDR3 is TGTGCCAGTAGTGGGGCAGGGAACACCGGGGAGCTGTTTTTT. The whole variable domain, remainder taken from reference TRBV19 and TRBJ2-2, is DGGITQSPKYLFRKEGQNVTLSCEQNLNHDAMYWYRQDPGQGLRLIYYSQIVNDFQKGDIAEGYSVSREKKESFPLTVTSAQKNPTAFYLCASSGAGNTGELFFGEGSRLTVL.